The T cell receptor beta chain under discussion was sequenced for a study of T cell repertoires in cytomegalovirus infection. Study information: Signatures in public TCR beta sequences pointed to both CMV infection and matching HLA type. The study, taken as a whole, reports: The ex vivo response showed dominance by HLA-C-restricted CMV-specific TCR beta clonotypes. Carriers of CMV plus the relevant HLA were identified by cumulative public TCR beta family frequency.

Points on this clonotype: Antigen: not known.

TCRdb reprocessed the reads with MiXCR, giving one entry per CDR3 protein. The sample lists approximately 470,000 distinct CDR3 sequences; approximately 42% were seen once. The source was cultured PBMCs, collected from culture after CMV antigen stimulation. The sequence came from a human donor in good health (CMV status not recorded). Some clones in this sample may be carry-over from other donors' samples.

CDR3 region: CASSFGLGGGHEQYF. As DNA, the CDR3 is TGTGCCAGCAGCTTCGGGTTAGGCGGGGGCCACGAGCAGTACTTC. The V gene is TRBV7-2, the J gene TRBJ2-7, with D possibly matching TRBD2 (7 bases). The CDR3 has 15 amino acids. Trimming took 3 bases from V and 5 from J, leaving 17 bases between them. The V gene's germline CDR1 is SGHTA and CDR2 FQGNSA.